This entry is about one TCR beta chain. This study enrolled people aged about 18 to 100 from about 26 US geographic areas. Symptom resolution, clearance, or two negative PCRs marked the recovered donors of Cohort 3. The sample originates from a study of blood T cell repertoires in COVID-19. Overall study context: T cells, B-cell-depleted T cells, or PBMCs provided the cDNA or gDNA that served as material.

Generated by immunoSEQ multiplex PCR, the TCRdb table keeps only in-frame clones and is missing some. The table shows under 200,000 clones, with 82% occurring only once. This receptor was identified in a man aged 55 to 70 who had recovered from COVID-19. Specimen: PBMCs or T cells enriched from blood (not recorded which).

CDR3 nucleotide sequence: TGTGCCAGCAGCACATCACAGGGGGCCTATGGCTACACCTTC. Its protein is CASSTSQGAYGYTF. The chain employs TRBV7-2 and TRBJ1-2, with 9 bases aligning to TRBD1. The junction had 5 bases not matched to a gene; V was cut back by 5 bases and J by 4 bases. The CDR3 length is 14 residues. Germline loops: CDR1 SGHTA, CDR2 FQGNSA.